Listed below are T cell receptor beta chains from one sample, sequenced in a study of prognosis after radiotherapy for stage I lung cancer. From the multiplex PCR reads, TCRdb called clonotypes with MiXCR, one entry per CDR3 protein. This sample has approximately 30,000 distinct CDR3 sequences, with approximately 46% found just once. This specimen consisted of PBMCs, obtained before or after stereotactic body radiation therapy (not recorded which). These receptors were taken from a donor over 45 with non-small cell lung cancer. Each CDR3 is given with its conserved first and last residue. The order of the fields is V gene, CDR3 length, CDR3 protein.

TRBV5-5,15,CASSLSVGSYNEQFF
TRBV5-8,14,CASSFSGGAGEQFF
TRBV7-9,16,CASSLGRASEVEKLFF
TRBV9,15,CASSATGGPTYEQYF
TRBV12-3/TRBV12-4,14,CASKWSLSNQPQHF
TRBV5-1,16,CASSLWGAIDTGELFF
TRBV7-9,14,CASSRRSGANVLTF
TRBV20-1,11,CSARRGFGYTF
TRBV28,13,CASSLQATDTQYF
TRBV4-1,15,CASSQGEWTYNEQFF
TRBV6-5,15,CASSYRGASGPEAFF
TRBV9,18,CASSVGTSGGPGTDTQYF
TRBV7-2,11,CASRLTNEQFF
TRBV12-3/TRBV12-4,14,CASSGTGGNSPLHF
TRBV24-1,18,CATSDPTGHFANTGELFF
TRBV24-1,17,CATSDPLFAGKKDTQYF
TRBV12-3/TRBV12-4,15,CASTLGDSGGNTIYF
TRBV4-2,12,CASSPLGEKLFF
TRBV28,11,CASSFSYEQYF
TRBV12-3/TRBV12-4,12,CASNPGNTEAFF
TRBV20-1,15,CSAPRVSGGSGTQYF
TRBV7-6,16,CASSLGGTSRSYEQYF
TRBV6-5,17,CASSYRGTGLLMQPQHF
TRBV5-5,14,CASSGFIDEPRLHF
TRBV5-1,11,CASSLEYEQYF
TRBV2,17,CASSDLPRPSNTGELFF
TRBV3-1,15,CASSQAALVPDTQYF
TRBV2,15,CATDRDRGLRETQYF
TRBV6-9,16,CASSYIRTGGNYGYTF
TRBV19,12,CASSPSGHEQYF
TRBV19,13,CASSINRNNEQFF
TRBV6-2/TRBV6-3,13,CASRGQPNNEQFF
TRBV30,12,CAWKGAGNTIYF
TRBV20-1,17,CSARPPWGEWSTDTQYF
TRBV5-4,13,CASSRDEIYEQYF
TRBV18,17,CASSPLGPGIDTGELFF
TRBV15,15,CATSRVAGGPYEQYF
TRBV11-3,12,CASSSTTSEQFF
TRBV19,18,CASSEQGSNSATNEKLFF
TRBV2,13,CASSVSMNTEAFF
TRBV12-3/TRBV12-4,13,CASIYVGGSEQFF